This T cell receptor (beta chain) was documented in a study of spatial heterogeneity in lung cancer. On the study more broadly: In raw reads, more than nine appearances on average were recorded for each unique TCR and UMI combination.

The length of the CDR3 is 13 residues. Germline V gene lookup returns CDR1 MNHEY and CDR2 SVGEGT. The V end was cut by 6 bases, the J end by 3 bases, with 12 bases between. Every TCR cDNA molecule bore its own unique molecular identifier. TCRdb re-analysed the 5' RACE reads in MiXCR, keeping a single row per CDR3 protein. The sample holds under 30,000 distinct CDR3 sequences, 4% to 5% seen once. Time point denoted: sample taken at primary tumor resection. Without sorting, whole RNA was sequenced from tumor, nontumor lung or frozen PBMC. This clonotype was seen many times. V gene TRBV6-2 or TRBV6-3 combines with J gene TRBJ2-7, with D possibly matching TRBD1 (5 bases). The source of this sequence is a male donor with early-stage non-small cell lung cancer. Sequencing used PBMCs, obtained at surgery. The CDR3 loop reads CASRDTTVYEQYF. The CDR3 DNA is TGTGCCAGCAGAGACACGACAGTCTACGAGCAGTACTTC.